This TCR beta chain was found in a study of OX40 agonist ivuxolimab in advanced cancers. In the study overall: A mean age of around 63 years, range about 23 to 80, was recorded, and 70% to 85% were male.

Study-level points and caveats: Relative to CD4+, CD8+ T cells held more expanded clones on average. The 0.1-3.0 mg/kg partial responders had among the lowest clonal expansion. Not determined was the antigen specificity of the expanded peripheral T cells.

Measured with immunoSEQ multiplex PCR; TCRdb has only the in-frame clones, and not every one. The sample carries 55,000 to 90,000 clones, roughly 80% recorded once. The CDR3 runs to 15 residues. Trimming took 2 bases from V and 2 from J, leaving 12 bases between them. Germline lookup yields CDR1 MNHGY and CDR2 SVAAGI. As regards this clone: Its antigen is unknown.

This specimen consisted of CD4+ or CD8+ T cells sorted from blood, obtained in a trial of the OX40 agonist ivuxolimab. This TCR was sampled from an adult with an advanced solid tumor such as melanoma, head and neck, liver or kidney cancer. This sequence joins TRBV6-9 and TRBJ1-1; the D is unclear. The CDR3 coding sequence is TGTGCCAGCAGTTATGCCGGACGGGCCAACACTGAAGCTTTCTTT. It translates to CASSYAGRANTEAFF.